This TCR beta chain emerged from a study of T cell changes during pregnancy in multiple sclerosis. The ends lost 5 bases at V and 1 base at J; junction bases unmatched: 8. This CDR3 is built from 18 residues. Germline assignment: CDR1 PRHDT and CDR2 FYEKMQ (reference sequence). Assay: immunoSEQ multiplex PCR; the TCRdb copy retains only in-frame clones and omits some. The table shows roughly 45,000 clones, with around 90% occurring only once. Here the sequenced sample was peripheral blood, taken in the second trimester of pregnancy. V and J are TRBV13 and TRBJ2-1; 13 bases map to TRBD2. The receptor's source is a female donor in good health, enrolled as a control in a pregnancy study. The DNA for the CDR3 is TGTGCCAGCAGCCCTCGGACTAGCGGGAGTCGTTCCTACAATGAGCAGTTCTTC. Protein: CASSPRTSGSRSYNEQFF.